This TCR beta chain was obtained from a study of cytomegalovirus exposure and HLA in healthy donors. Broader study findings: For most TCR sequences rarity was the rule, although some public TCRs occurred in many donors. Presence/absence results assume similar sequencing depth per donor, which may not hold. Overall, approximately 150 TCR beta chains were annotated as cytomegalovirus-associated.

In regard to this clone: Its antigen is not known.

The primer mix had 60 Vbeta and 13 Jbeta primers. The data were produced by immunoSEQ multiplex PCR, yet TCRdb's version contains in-frame clones alone and is incomplete. The sample yields 100,000 to 150,000 clones, 65% to 80% seen once. Germline loops: CDR1 SGDLS, CDR2 YYNGEE. The CDR3 totals 16 residues. The trim removed 0 bases at V and 4 bases at J, leaving 2 bases unmatched. All the people who gave samples were healthy bone marrow donors. V is TRBV9 and J is TRBJ2-2; 11 bases map to TRBD2. This sequence originates from a woman aged 40 to 55 in good health and CMV-seropositive. Sequenced material: PBMCs. The CDR3 reads CASSVGSGRVTGELFF. The CDR3 DNA is TGTGCCAGCAGCGTAGGTAGCGGGAGGGTCACCGGGGAGCTGTTTTTT.